This T cell receptor beta chain was obtained from a study of control samples from healthy donors and cancer patients. V was clipped by 8 bases and J by 2 bases; unmatched bases: 2. In germline, CDR1 is MDHEN, CDR2 SYDVKM. This CDR3 has 13 residues. Clones were sequenced by immunoSEQ multiplex PCR, and TCRdb holds only the in-frame ones, with some missing. The sample lists some 54,000 clones, approximately 95% occurring once. Material for sequencing was blood. This sequence joins TRBV28 and TRBJ1-5; 8 bases align to TRBD1. This clonotype was sampled from a woman aged 30 to 39 in good health. The CDR3, as DNA: TGTGCCAGCGCGACAGGGGGCAATCAGCCCCAGCATTTT. Amino acid sequence: CASATGGNQPQHF.